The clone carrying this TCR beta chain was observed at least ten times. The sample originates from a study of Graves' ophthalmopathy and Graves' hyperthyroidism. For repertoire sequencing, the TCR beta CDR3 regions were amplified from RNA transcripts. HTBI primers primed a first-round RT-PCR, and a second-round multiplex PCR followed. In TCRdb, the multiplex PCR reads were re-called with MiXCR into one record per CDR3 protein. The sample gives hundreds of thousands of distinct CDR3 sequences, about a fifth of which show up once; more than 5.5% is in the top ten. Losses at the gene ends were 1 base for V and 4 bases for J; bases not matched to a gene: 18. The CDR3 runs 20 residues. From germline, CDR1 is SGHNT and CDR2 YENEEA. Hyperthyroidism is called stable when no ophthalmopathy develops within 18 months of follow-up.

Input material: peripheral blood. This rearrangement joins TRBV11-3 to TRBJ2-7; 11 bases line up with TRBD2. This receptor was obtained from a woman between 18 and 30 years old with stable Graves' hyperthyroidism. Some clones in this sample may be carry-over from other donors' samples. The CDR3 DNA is TGTGCCAGCAGCTTAGGTGTGTACCGACTAGCGGGAAATTGGCGGTACGAGCAGTACTTC. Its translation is CASSLGVYRLAGNWRYEQYF.